The next 30 T cell receptor beta chains were all read from a single sample in a study of T cells in Graves' hyperthyroidism and ophthalmopathy. Using RNA transcripts as the source, TCR beta CDR3 regions were amplified. First-round RT-PCR with HTBI primers amplified the TCR CDR3 region. MiXCR, applied by TCRdb to the multiplex PCR reads, yields one record per CDR3 protein. The profile covers 300,000 to 450,000 distinct CDR3 sequences, with roughly 20% appearing a single time and 40% taken by the ten largest. The sample was blood. These receptors were obtained from a man younger than 30 with Graves' ophthalmopathy.

This clonotype was found a few times. The V call is TRBV7-8, the J call TRBJ2-2; D not certain. Germline V CDR1 and CDR2: SGHVS, FQNEAQ. The CDR3 runs 13 residues. The CDR3 loop reads CASSQINTGELFF. Written as DNA, the CDR3 is TGTGCTAGTTCACAGATAAACACCGGGGAGCTGTTTTTT.

This clonotype was seen ten or more times. The rearrangement links TRBV27 to TRBJ2-1; TRBD2 agrees at 10 bases. Germline CDR1 MNHEY, CDR2 SMNVEV (reference sequence). The CDR3 consists of 14 residues. Germline trimming cut 5 bases from V and 5 bases from J; bases unmatched to any gene: 3. The CDR3 DNA is TGTGCCAGCAGTCTCACTAGCGGGGACAATGAGCAGTTCTTC. It specifies CASSLTSGDNEQFF.

This chain uses TRBV9 with TRBJ1-6; 8 nucleotides match TRBD1. Unmatched junction bases numbered 10, after V lost 0 bases and J lost 8 bases. The CDR3 covers 17 residues. The germline V gene has CDR1 SGDLS and CDR2 YYNGEE. CDR3 loop: CASSVGPRGRFDSPLHF. CDR3 in DNA: TGTGCCAGCAGCGTAGGGCCCAGGGGGCGGTTTGATTCACCCCTCCACTTT.

The V and J genes are TRBV19 and TRBJ1-4; D is ambiguous. V was pared by 5 bases and J by 4 bases, with 20 bases between. The CDR3 consists of 17 residues. Germline CDR1 LNHDA, CDR2 SQIVND (reference sequence). The CDR3 nucleotides read TGTGCCAGTAGTTCGAAGAGGGCCCGACCGCTTAATGAAAAACTGTTTTTT. Its translation: CASSSKRARPLNEKLFF.

The CDR3 nucleotides read TGTGCCAGCAGCGTAGGAGAAGGGGGCAACACTGAAGCTTTCTTT. Translated, it gives CASSVGEGGNTEAFF. The J gene is TRBJ1-1, the V gene TRBV9; TRBD1 aligns across 7 bases. Germline CDR1 is SGDLS and CDR2 is YYNGEE. Losses at the gene ends were 0 bases for V and 2 bases for J; bases not matched to a gene: 4. The CDR3 runs 15 residues. Based on the CDR3 plus reference TRBV9 and TRBJ1-1, the full variable domain is DSGVTQTPKHLITATGQRVTLRCSPRSGDLSVYWYQQSLDQGLQFLIQYYNGEERAKGNILERFSAQQFPDLHSELNLSSLELGDSALYFCASSVGEGGNTEAFFGQGTRLTVV.

This clonotype was recorded a few times. The chain joins TRBV12-3 or TRBV12-4 to TRBJ2-6, with a weak D call TRBD1 (5 bases). The CDR3 runs 17 residues. The V end lost 1 base, the J end lost 1 base, and 11 bases lay between the germline ends. The CDR3 protein is CASSLGQTKSGANVLTF. CDR3 DNA: TGTGCCAGCAGTTTAGGACAGACCAAATCTGGGGCCAACGTCCTGACTTTC.

There are many counts of this clonotype. V gene TRBV6-1 combines with J gene TRBJ1-1; no clear D gene. CDR1 and CDR2 from the germline V gene are MNHNS and SASEGT. The CDR3 is 13 amino acids. The germline V and J ends were trimmed by 1 base and 1 base, with 4 bases remaining between them. CDR3 in amino acids: CASSEGSNTEAFF. Written as DNA, the CDR3 is TGTGCCAGCAGTGAAGGATCGAACACTGAAGCTTTCTTT.

The table lists this clonotype with a few counts. The CDR3 here is CASSPGVASYEQYF. DNA of the CDR3: TGTGCCAGCAGCCCAGGGGTAGCCTCCTACGAGCAGTACTTC. The chain combines TRBV7-6 with TRBJ2-7, with a tentative D call TRBD1 (6 bases). Germline CDR1 and CDR2: SGHVS and FNYEAQ. V lost 5 bases and J lost 0, with 11 bases in between. This CDR3 is 14 amino acids long.

Here the CDR3 DNA reads TGTGCCAGCAGCTTAACGACAGGAGTGCTAACCTCTGGAAACACCATATATTTT. Translated, it gives CASSLTTGVLTSGNTIYF. The gene calls are TRBV5-6 and TRBJ1-3; tentatively, D is TRBD1 (6 bases). V dropped 2 bases and J dropped 0 bases, with 18 bases sitting between them. The CDR3 covers 18 residues. Germline V gives CDR1 SGHDT, CDR2 YYEEEE.

This clonotype has just a few counts. This chain joins TRBV7-9 and TRBJ2-1; unclear D gene. The CDR3 runs to 12 residues. V was clipped by 6 bases and J by 10 bases, with 13 bases between them. The germline V gene has CDR1 SEHNR and CDR2 FQNEAQ (reference sequence). CDR3 nucleotides: TGTGCCAGCAGGGCCTCAACGGCCGAGCAGTTCTTC. Its translation: CASRASTAEQFF.

This clonotype was recorded many times. This rearrangement joins TRBV2 to TRBJ1-1; the D gene is possibly TRBD1 (5 bases). Germline V gene sequence: CDR1 SNHLY, CDR2 FYNNEI. This CDR3 spans 16 amino acids. Trimming took off 4 bases at V and 1 base at J, with 16 bases between the two ends. CDR3 residues: CASSVVGVRENTEAFF. DNA of the CDR3: TGTGCCAGCAGTGTCGTAGGGGTGAGGGAGAACACTGAAGCTTTCTTT.

This chain links TRBV9 with TRBJ2-3; D possibly corresponds to TRBD1 (6 bases). Trimming left V 4 bases short and J 2 bases short, with 17 bases between. This CDR3 has 16 residues. The germline V gene encodes CDR1 SGDLS and CDR2 YYNGEE. For the CDR3, the DNA is TGTGCCAGCAGCTCAAGTCAGGGGCTTCTCACAGATACGCAGTATTTT. Amino acids: CASSSSQGLLTDTQYF.

The chain employs TRBV5-1 and TRBJ1-1, with D possibly matching TRBD1 (6 bases). The CDR3 spans 17 residues. The germline gives CDR1 SGHRS, CDR2 YFSETQ. Trimming removed 4 bases at V and 3 bases at J, with 22 bases between. The CDR3 nucleotides are TGCGCCAGCAGCGGACGCGCACAGGGTTCATCGGACACTGAAGCTTTCTTT. This gives the protein CASSGRAQGSSDTEAFF. The whole variable domain, filled in from reference TRBV5-1 and TRBJ1-1, reads KAGVTQTPRYLIKTRGQQVTLSCSPISGHRSVSWYQQTPGQGLQFLFEYFSETQRNKGNFPGRFSGRQFSNSRSEMNVSTLELGDSALYLCASSGRAQGSSDTEAFFGQGTRLTVV.

This clonotype occurred a few times. The chain links TRBV6-1 to TRBJ2-2, with TRBD1 as a possible D gene (6 bases). The germline V gene has CDR1 MNHNS and CDR2 SASEGT. V lost 7 bases and J 6 bases, leaving 18 bases between the germline ends. The CDR3 runs to 15 residues. CDR3 coding DNA: TGTGCCAGCACAAGTCGACAGCCAGGGGCCGGGGAGCTGTTTTTT. Translation: CASTSRQPGAGELFF.

This clonotype was counted many times. The chain is built from TRBV20-1 and TRBJ2-2, with a possible D match to TRBD1 (6 bases). V was pared by 1 base and J by 4 bases, with 7 bases between. The CDR3 extends over 13 amino acids. CDR1 is DFQATT, CDR2 SNEGSKA, per germline (reference sequence). Written as DNA, the CDR3 is TGCAGTGCTAGAGGGGACACCACCGGGGAGCTGTTTTTT. It codes for CSARGDTTGELFF.

The table lists this clonotype with many counts. The V gene is TRBV6-2 or TRBV6-3, the J gene TRBJ2-7; the D is unclear. The CDR3 has 12 residues. V lost 2 bases and J lost 5, with 7 bases in between. Looked up from germline, CDR1 is MNHEY and CDR2 is SVGEGT. CDR3 protein: CASSYAADEQYF. For the CDR3, the DNA is TGTGCCAGCAGTTACGCGGCGGACGAGCAGTACTTC.

This clonotype was seen a single time. The rearrangement joins TRBV29-1 to TRBJ2-2; 7 bases map to TRBD2. V shed 2 bases and J 3 bases; nucleotides not matched to a gene: 6. CDR1 and CDR2 from the germline V gene are SQVTM and ANQGSEA. This CDR3 contains 15 residues. CDR3 sequence: CSVESGTPHTGELFF. CDR3 in DNA: TGCAGCGTTGAAAGCGGGACTCCCCACACCGGGGAGCTGTTTTTT.

This clonotype came up once. This sequence joins TRBV4-1 and TRBJ2-5, with TRBD1 identical over 8 bases. CDR1 MGHRA and CDR2 YSYEKL come from the germline V gene. The CDR3 totals 16 residues. V lost 1 base to trimming and J lost 4 bases; unmatched junction nucleotides: 8. The CDR3 sequence is CASSQVQDRDLETQYF. The CDR3 nucleotides read TGCGCCAGCAGCCAAGTCCAGGACAGGGATTTAGAGACCCAGTACTTC.

J is TRBJ1-1 and V is TRBV28, with no clear D. The CDR3 loop spans 11 amino acids. Germline CDR1 is MDHEN and CDR2 is SYDVKM. The V gene lost 10 bases and the J gene lost 5 bases, with 11 bases spanning the gap. The CDR3 spells CAILLGTEAFF. The CDR3 nucleotides read TGTGCCATCCTCCTGGGGACTGAAGCTTTCTTT. The full variable domain, rest sourced from reference TRBV28 and TRBJ1-1, is DVKVTQSSRYLVKRTGEKVFLECVQDMDHENMFWYRQDPGLGLRLIYFSYDVKMKEKGDIPEGYSVSREKKERFSLILESASTNQTSMYLCAILLGTEAFFGQGTRLTVV.

This clonotype was observed many times. The V call is TRBV7-9, the J call TRBJ1-1; D gene ambiguous. The CDR3 has 12 residues. CDR1 is SEHNR, CDR2 FQNEAQ, per germline (reference sequence). The germline V and J ends were trimmed by 2 bases and 3 bases, with 4 bases remaining between them. CDR3 DNA sequence: TGTGCCAGCAGCTTACCCCACACTGAAGCTTTCTTT. Its translation is CASSLPHTEAFF.

The J gene is TRBJ1-5, the V gene TRBV19; D not certain. The germline V and J ends were trimmed by 3 bases and 7 bases, with 13 bases remaining between them. The CDR3 has 14 residues. Germline values: CDR1 LNHDA, CDR2 SQIVND (reference sequence). CDR3 nucleotides: TGTGCCAGTAGTATGGACGTCTCGCCACAGCCCCAGCATTTT. Translated: CASSMDVSPQPQHF.

The rearrangement links TRBV20-1 to TRBJ2-7, with 11 bases aligning to TRBD2. Germline lookup yields CDR1 DFQATT and CDR2 SNEGSKA (reference sequence). There are 15 residues in the CDR3. Trimming cost V 2 bases and J 2 bases; bases outside gene matches: 5. The CDR3 sequence is CSARPLAGGTYEQYF. The CDR3 region has the DNA TGCAGTGCTAGACCTTTAGCGGGGGGGACCTACGAGCAGTACTTC.

In its sample, this clonotype was seen a few times. The chain joins TRBV6-1 to TRBJ2-3, with TRBD2 matching over 12 bases. CDR1 is MNHNS, CDR2 SASEGT, per germline. Trimming removed 5 bases from V and 4 bases from J; junction bases left unmatched: 4. The CDR3 consists of 15 residues. The CDR3 sequence is CASSQRTSGADTQYF. The CDR3 DNA reads TGTGCCAGCAGTCAGAGGACTAGCGGGGCAGATACGCAGTATTTT.

This rearrangement joins TRBV18 to TRBJ2-1; D is perhaps TRBD1 or TRBD2 (5 bases each). The ends were cut back, 1 base at V and 9 bases at J, with 25 bases in the middle. The V gene's germline CDR1 is KGHSH and CDR2 LQKENI. The CDR3 sequence is 18 residues long. The CDR3 bases are TGTGCCAGCTCACCACTCAACTTGGGACCGATATGGGACGGTGAGCAGTTCTTC. Protein sequence: CASSPLNLGPIWDGEQFF. Combining the CDR3 with reference TRBV18 and TRBJ2-1 gives the whole variable domain NAGVMQNPRHLVRRRGQEARLRCSPMKGHSHVYWYRQLPEEGLKFMVYLQKENIIDESGMPKERFSAEFPKEGPSILRIQQVVRGDSAAYFCASSPLNLGPIWDGEQFFGPGTRLTVL.

In its sample, this clonotype was seen many times. The CDR3 DNA is TGTGCCAGCAGTGACTCGAGCGGGGGGGCCACAGATACGCAGTATTTT. Its translation: CASSDSSGGATDTQYF. This chain links TRBV6-4 with TRBJ2-3, with 10 bases that match TRBD2. The length of the CDR3 is 16 residues. Germline lookup yields CDR1 MRHNA and CDR2 SNTAGT. V lost 0 bases and J lost 2; bases outside the gene matches: 2.

As regards this clonotype: This is likely a read error, given that the CDR3 carries no conserved phenylalanine or tryptophan at its end. The gene calls are TRBV20-1 and TRBJ1-5, with D possibly matching TRBD1 (5 bases). V was trimmed by 0 bases and J by 7 bases, leaving 13 bases between them. The germline V gene encodes CDR1 DFQATT and CDR2 SNEGSKA (reference sequence). The CDR3 extends over 14 amino acids. In DNA form, the CDR3 reads TGCAGTGCTAGAGATGGAGGGGAGGAGCAGCCCCAGCATCTT. It encodes CSARDGGEEQPQHL.

For the CDR3, the DNA is TGTGCCAGCTCACCCGGGACAGGGGAATATAGCAATCAGCCCCAGCATTTT. This encodes CASSPGTGEYSNQPQHF. The chain uses TRBV18 and TRBJ1-5, with 10 bases aligning to TRBD1. The CDR3 spans 17 residues. The junction had 5 bases not matched to a gene; V was cut back by 3 bases and J by 0 bases. Germline V lookup: CDR1 KGHSH, CDR2 LQKENI.

The chain carries TRBV9 and TRBJ1-1; D is uncertain. Between the trimmed V and J ends, which lost 4 bases and 8 bases, there was a span of 15 bases. This CDR3 comprises 13 residues. Germline values: CDR1 SGDLS, CDR2 YYNGEE. CDR3 sequence (DNA): TGTGCCAGCAGCTCCCGGACGGTCTCCGAAGCTTTCTTT. This codes for CASSSRTVSEAFF.

This clonotype was seen a few times. The CDR3 does not end in the conserved phenylalanine or tryptophan, so this is likely a read error. The DNA of the CDR3 is TGTGCCAGCAGCTTAGGGGAGGGACTAGCTAAAGAGACCCAGTACCTC. As protein: CASSLGEGLAKETQYL. V is TRBV11-2 and J is TRBJ2-5; TRBD2 matches at 9 bases. The CDR3 covers 16 residues. Germline lookup yields CDR1 SGHAT and CDR2 FQNNGV. J was trimmed by 3 bases and V by 1 base; bases with no gene match: 6.

This clonotype was detected once. The rearrangement links TRBV6-1 to TRBJ1-4, with 9 bases fitting TRBD1. CDR1 and CDR2 (germline): MNHNS, SASEGT. The V gene end was trimmed by 6 bases and the J gene end by 8 bases; junction bases not matched to a gene: 7. The CDR3 has 14 residues. DNA of the CDR3: TGTGCCAGCAGCCGGGACAGGGTGACGGAAAAACTGTTTTTT. Protein: CASSRDRVTEKLFF.